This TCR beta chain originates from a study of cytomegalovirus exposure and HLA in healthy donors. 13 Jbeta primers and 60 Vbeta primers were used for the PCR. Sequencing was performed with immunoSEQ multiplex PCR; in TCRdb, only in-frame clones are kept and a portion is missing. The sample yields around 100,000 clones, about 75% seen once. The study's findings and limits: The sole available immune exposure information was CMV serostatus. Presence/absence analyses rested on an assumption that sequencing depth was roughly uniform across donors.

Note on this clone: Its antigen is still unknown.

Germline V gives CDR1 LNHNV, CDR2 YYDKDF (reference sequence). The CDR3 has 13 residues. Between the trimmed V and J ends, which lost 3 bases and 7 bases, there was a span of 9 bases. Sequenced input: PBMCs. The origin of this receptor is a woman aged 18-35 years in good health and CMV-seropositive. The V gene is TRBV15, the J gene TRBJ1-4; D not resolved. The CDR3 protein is CATSSPTGEKLFF. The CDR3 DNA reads TGTGCCACCAGCAGTCCCACCGGTGAAAAACTGTTTTTT. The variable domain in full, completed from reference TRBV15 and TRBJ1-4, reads DAMVIQNPRYQVTQFGKPVTLSCSQTLNHNVMYWYQQKSSQAPKLLFHYYDKDFNNEADTPDNFQSRRPNTSFCFLDIRSPGLGDTAMYLCATSSPTGEKLFFGSGTQLSVL.